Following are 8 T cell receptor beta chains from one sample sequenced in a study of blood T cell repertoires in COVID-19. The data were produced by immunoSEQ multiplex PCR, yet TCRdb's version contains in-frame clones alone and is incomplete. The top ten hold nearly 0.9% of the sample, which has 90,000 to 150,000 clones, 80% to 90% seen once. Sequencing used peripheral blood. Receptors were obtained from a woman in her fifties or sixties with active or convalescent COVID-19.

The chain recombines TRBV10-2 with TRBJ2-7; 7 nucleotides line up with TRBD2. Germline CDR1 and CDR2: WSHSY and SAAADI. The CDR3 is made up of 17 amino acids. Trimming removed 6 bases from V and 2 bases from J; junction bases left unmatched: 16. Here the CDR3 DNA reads TGCGCCAGCAGCTTGAGTCCCCCCAGCGGGAACACCTACGAGCAGTACTTC. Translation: CASSLSPPSGNTYEQYF.

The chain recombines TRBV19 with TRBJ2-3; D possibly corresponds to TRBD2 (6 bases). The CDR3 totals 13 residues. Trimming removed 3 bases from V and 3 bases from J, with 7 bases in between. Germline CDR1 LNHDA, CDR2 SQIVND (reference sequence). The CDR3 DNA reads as TGTGCCAGTAGTATGGGGGGAACAGATACGCAGTATTTT. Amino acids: CASSMGGTDTQYF.

CDR3 sequence (DNA): TGTGCCAGTAGTCCTAAGACAGATGGAAACACCATATATTTT. Protein product: CASSPKTDGNTIYF. V gene TRBV19 combines with J gene TRBJ1-3; tentatively, D is TRBD1 (5 bases). Germline V lookup: CDR1 LNHDA, CDR2 SQIVND (reference sequence). CDR3 size: 14 residues. Trimming stripped 5 bases from V and 3 bases from J, with 11 bases between.

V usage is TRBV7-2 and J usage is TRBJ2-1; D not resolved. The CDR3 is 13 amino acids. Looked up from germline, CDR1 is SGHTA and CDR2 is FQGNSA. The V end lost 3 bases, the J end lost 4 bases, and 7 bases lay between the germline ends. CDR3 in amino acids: CASSFPGYNEQFF. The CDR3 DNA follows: TGTGCCAGCAGCTTCCCAGGATACAATGAGCAGTTCTTC.

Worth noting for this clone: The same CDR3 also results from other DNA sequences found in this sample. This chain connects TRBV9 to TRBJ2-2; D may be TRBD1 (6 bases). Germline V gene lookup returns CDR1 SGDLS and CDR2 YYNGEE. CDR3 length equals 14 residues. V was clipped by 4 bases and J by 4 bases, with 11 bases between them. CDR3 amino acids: CASSTLGGTGELFF. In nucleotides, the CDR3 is TGTGCCAGCAGCACACTAGGGGGCACCGGGGAGCTGTTTTTT.

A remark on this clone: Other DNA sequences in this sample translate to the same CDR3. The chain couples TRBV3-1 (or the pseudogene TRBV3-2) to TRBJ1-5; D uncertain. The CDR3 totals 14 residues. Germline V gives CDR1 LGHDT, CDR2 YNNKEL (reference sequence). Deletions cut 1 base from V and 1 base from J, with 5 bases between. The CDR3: CASSQGLSNQPQHF. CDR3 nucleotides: TGTGCCAGCAGCCAAGGACTAAGCAATCAGCCCCAGCATTTT.

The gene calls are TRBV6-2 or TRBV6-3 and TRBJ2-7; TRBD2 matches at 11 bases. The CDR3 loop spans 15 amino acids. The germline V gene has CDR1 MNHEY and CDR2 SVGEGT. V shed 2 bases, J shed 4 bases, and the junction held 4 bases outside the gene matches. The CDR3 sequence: CASSYRTSGRYEQYF. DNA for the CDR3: TGTGCCAGCAGTTACCGGACTAGCGGGCGATACGAGCAGTACTTC.

CDR3 amino acids: CASSRGLAETYEQYF. The CDR3 DNA is TGCGCCAGCAGCCGGGGCCTAGCGGAGACCTACGAGCAGTACTTC. This rearrangement joins TRBV4-3 to TRBJ2-7, with 7 bases lining up with TRBD2. CDR3 length: 15 amino acids. The germline CDR1 and CDR2 sequences are LGHNA and YSLEER. V lost 4 bases, J lost 2 bases, and 8 bases stayed unmatched.